The 19 T cell receptor beta chains presented below share a single source sample, sequenced in a study of blood T cell repertoires in COVID-19. Profiled with immunoSEQ multiplex PCR; TCRdb holds only in-frame clones, not every one. The top ten hold 11% of the sample, which has about 320,000 clones, around 92% seen once. The sequenced sample consisted of peripheral blood. These receptors all come from a woman aged 30 to 39 with COVID-19, enrolled during active disease.

The chain combines TRBV4-1 with TRBJ2-1; 7 nucleotides align to TRBD1. Looked up from germline, CDR1 is MGHRA and CDR2 is YSYEKL. There are 16 residues in the CDR3. J lost 5 bases, V lost 1 base, and 8 bases had no gene match. CDR3 in amino acids: CASSQATGNRNNEQFF. For the CDR3, the DNA is TGCGCCAGCAGCCAAGCGACAGGGAATAGGAACAATGAGCAGTTCTTC.

The chain recombines TRBV4-1 with TRBJ2-7; a possible D gene is TRBD1 (5 bases). The length of the CDR3 is 15 residues. Germline CDR1 and CDR2: MGHRA and YSYEKL. V was shortened by 0 bases and J by 5 bases, with 14 bases between the two germline ends. The CDR3 loop is CASSQDTRVIHEQYF. The CDR3 nucleotides read TGCGCCAGCAGCCAAGACACCAGGGTTATCCACGAGCAGTACTTC.

This chain joins TRBV18 and TRBJ1-4, with 9 bases aligning to TRBD1. The CDR3 runs 14 residues. J lost 8 bases, V lost 3 bases, and 4 bases had no gene match. The germline gives CDR1 KGHSH, CDR2 LQKENI. As DNA, the CDR3 is TGTGCCAGCTCACCCCAAGGGACAGGGGAAAAACTGTTTTTT. As protein: CASSPQGTGEKLFF.

V and J are TRBV5-6 and TRBJ2-7; possible D gene TRBD1, 6 bases. Trimming took off 3 bases at V and 0 bases at J, with 10 bases between the two ends. Germline V gene lookup returns CDR1 SGHDT and CDR2 YYEEEE. The CDR3 spans 14 residues. CDR3 bases: TGTGCCAGCAGCTCGGACAGTTCCTCCTACGAGCAGTACTTC. Residues: CASSSDSSSYEQYF.

This clone was counted a few times. The chain employs TRBV7-8 and TRBJ2-7; 11 nucleotides line up with TRBD2. Germline values: CDR1 SGHVS, CDR2 FQNEAQ. The CDR3 spans 16 residues. The trim removed 5 bases at V and 1 base at J, leaving 7 bases unmatched. The CDR3 sequence is CASSTALAGGSYEQYF. The CDR3 DNA follows: TGTGCCAGCAGCACCGCCCTAGCGGGGGGTTCCTACGAGCAGTACTTC.

The chain is built from TRBV6-5 and TRBJ1-6, with 7 bases lining up with TRBD1. The J segment lost 5 bases and the V segment lost 5 bases, leaving 6 bases of the junction unmatched. The CDR3 contains 15 residues. From germline, CDR1 is MNHEY and CDR2 SVGAGI. This chain's CDR3 is CASSPGDRHNSPLHF. The CDR3 bases are TGTGCCAGCAGTCCCGGGGACAGACATAATTCACCCCTCCACTTT.

This clone was counted a single time. This chain joins TRBV5-6 and TRBJ2-3, with D uncertain. V lost 0 bases and J lost 2, with 7 bases in between. This CDR3 is built from 14 residues. Germline V gives CDR1 SGHDT, CDR2 YYEEEE. CDR3 nucleotides: TGTGCCAGCAGCTTGGGACACATCACAGATACGCAGTATTTT. This translates into CASSLGHITDTQYF.

This clone appeared a single time. The CDR3 loop reads CASSLEAVDSNQPQHF. The CDR3 DNA reads TGTGCCAGCAGCTTGGAGGCGGTAGATAGCAATCAGCCCCAGCATTTT. This rearrangement joins TRBV5-8 to TRBJ1-5; D not resolved. From germline, CDR1 is SGHTS and CDR2 YDEGEE. The V end was cut by 0 bases, the J end by 0 bases, with 10 bases between. CDR3 length equals 16 residues.

The J gene is TRBJ1-4, the V gene TRBV3-1 (or the pseudogene TRBV3-2), with 9 bases lining up with TRBD1. V lost 4 bases and J lost 8; bases outside the gene matches: 14. From germline, CDR1 is LGHDT and CDR2 YNNKEL (reference sequence). The CDR3 is 17 residues long. The CDR3 protein is CASSPLTGQGFGEKLFF. DNA of the CDR3: TGTGCCAGCAGCCCACTAACAGGACAGGGGTTCGGAGAAAAACTGTTTTTT.

V gene TRBV9 combines with J gene TRBJ2-3; D is ambiguous. The CDR3 consists of 13 residues. The germline gives CDR1 SGDLS, CDR2 YYNGEE. Trimming pared 3 bases from V and 9 bases from J, leaving 14 bases between. CDR3 protein: CASSGDFPSTQYF. DNA for the CDR3: TGTGCCAGCAGCGGTGACTTTCCTTCGACGCAGTATTTT. Drawing the rest from reference TRBV9 and TRBJ2-3, the complete variable domain is DSGVTQTPKHLITATGQRVTLRCSPRSGDLSVYWYQQSLDQGLQFLIQYYNGEERAKGNILERFSAQQFPDLHSELNLSSLELGDSALYFCASSGDFPSTQYFGPGTRLTVL.

This clone was counted a few times. The J gene is TRBJ2-1, the V gene TRBV23-1, with 9 bases that match TRBD1. TRBV23-1 is an open reading frame, and its role is uncertain. The CDR3 runs 15 residues. V shed 3 bases, J shed 7 bases, and the junction held 7 bases outside the gene matches. The CDR3: CASSHRDREENEQFF. In nucleotides, the CDR3 is TGCGCCAGCAGTCATCGGGACAGGGAAGAGAATGAGCAGTTCTTC.

CDR3 nucleotide sequence: TGTGCCAGCAGTGAAGCTCAAGCGGGGGGAGAGACCCAGTACTTC. Translating it yields CASSEAQAGGETQYF. This chain connects TRBV2 to TRBJ2-5; 9 bases match TRBD2. The CDR3 has 15 amino acids. Germline V gives CDR1 SNHLY, CDR2 FYNNEI. Unmatched junction bases numbered 3, after V lost 0 bases and J lost 4 bases.

J is TRBJ2-7 and V is TRBV10-3, with 7 bases aligning to TRBD2. Germline CDR1 reads ENHRY; CDR2 reads SYGVKD. After removal of 4 bases from V and 1 base from J, the junction contained 7 bases not matched to a gene. The length of the CDR3 is 15 residues. In DNA form, the CDR3 reads TGTGCCATCAGTGGGGGGGGTGAGGGTTCCTACGAGCAGTACTTC. It translates to CAISGGGEGSYEQYF.

V and J are TRBV14 and TRBJ1-5; unclear D gene. This CDR3 is built from 16 residues. V lost 3 bases, J lost 3 bases, and 15 bases lay in between. Germline CDR1 is SGHDN and CDR2 is FVKESK. The CDR3 region has the DNA TGTGCCAGCAGCCAGAGTTGGCGGCTACACAATCAGCCCCAGCATTTT. This translates into CASSQSWRLHNQPQHF.

This chain joins TRBV5-1 and TRBJ2-1, with TRBD1 matching 9 bases. The ends lost 2 bases at V and 4 bases at J; junction bases unmatched: 7. The CDR3 spans 16 residues. Germline assignment: CDR1 SGHRS and CDR2 YFSETQ. The CDR3, as DNA: TGCGCCAGCAGCTTTACAGGGGGCGCTTCGTACAATGAGCAGTTCTTC. It yields the protein CASSFTGGASYNEQFF. The whole variable domain, filled in from reference TRBV5-1 and TRBJ2-1, reads KAGVTQTPRYLIKTRGQQVTLSCSPISGHRSVSWYQQTPGQGLQFLFEYFSETQRNKGNFPGRFSGRQFSNSRSEMNVSTLELGDSALYLCASSFTGGASYNEQFFGPGTRLTVL.

V is TRBV27 and J is TRBJ2-3, with D possibly matching TRBD1 (5 bases). Trimming took off 5 bases at V and 6 bases at J, with 24 bases between the two ends. Germline CDR1 and CDR2: MNHEY and SMNVEV (reference sequence). CDR3 length: 17 amino acids. The CDR3 spells CASSPEDSRLMADTQYF. CDR3 nucleotide sequence: TGTGCCAGCAGTCCGGAAGACAGCCGACTTATGGCGGATACGCAGTATTTT.

V is TRBV6-5 and J is TRBJ1-1, with D unresolved. The CDR3 has 14 residues. The ends were cut back, 0 bases at V and 3 bases at J, with 8 bases in the middle. Germline values: CDR1 MNHEY, CDR2 SVGAGI. This CDR3 reads CASSYSIADTEAFF. CDR3 bases: TGTGCCAGCAGTTACTCGATTGCGGACACTGAAGCTTTCTTT.

The CDR3 nucleotides read TGCGCCAGCAGTGGACAGGAAAAAGTAAAGCAGTACTTC. Protein sequence: CASSGQEKVKQYF. The chain employs TRBV5-1 and TRBJ2-7; TRBD1 agrees at 7 bases. Per germline, CDR1 SGHRS and CDR2 YFSETQ. J lost 8 bases, V lost 5 bases, and 10 bases had no gene match. The CDR3 is 13 residues long.

The chain is built from TRBV9 and TRBJ2-3; no definite D call. This CDR3 contains 13 residues. V gave up 4 bases and J gave up 4 bases, with 10 bases separating them. CDR1 and CDR2 (germline): SGDLS, YYNGEE. The CDR3: CASSPPPSDTQYF. DNA of the CDR3: TGTGCCAGCAGCCCTCCCCCCTCAGATACGCAGTATTTT.